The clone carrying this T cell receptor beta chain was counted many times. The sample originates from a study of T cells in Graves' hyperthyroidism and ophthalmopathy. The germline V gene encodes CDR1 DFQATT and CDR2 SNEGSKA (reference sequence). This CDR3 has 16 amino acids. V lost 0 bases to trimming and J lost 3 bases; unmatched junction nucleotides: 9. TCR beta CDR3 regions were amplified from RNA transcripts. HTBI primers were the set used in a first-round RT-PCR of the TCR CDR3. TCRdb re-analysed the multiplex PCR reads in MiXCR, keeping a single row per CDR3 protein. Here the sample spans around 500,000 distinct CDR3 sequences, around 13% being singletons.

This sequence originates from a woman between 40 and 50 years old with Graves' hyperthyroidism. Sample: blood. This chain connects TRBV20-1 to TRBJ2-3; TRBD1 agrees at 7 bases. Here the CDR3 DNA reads TGCAGTGCTAGAGATCTTTCGACAGGGATAACAGATACGCAGTATTTT. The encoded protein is CSARDLSTGITDTQYF.